Detailed here is one TCR beta chain. This specimen comes from a study of blood T cell repertoires in COVID-19. Whole-study context: The study drew acute and convalescent COVID-19 samples from the United States, Italy and Spain. Sources were T cells, B-cell-depleted T cells, or PBMCs; the material itself was cDNA or gDNA.

Original analysis: Reference gene primer amplification gave estimated nucleated cell counts. Only in-frame clones appear in the TCRdb table, and some are missing; sequencing was by immunoSEQ multiplex PCR. The V and J calls and clone size are taken from that table; D and trimming were inferred from the DNA. The table has 200,000 to 250,000 clones, 88% seen once. This CDR3 has 16 residues. This sequence joins TRBV12-1 and TRBJ2-7; the D call in the table, TRBD2, was not verified against the DNA. TRBV12-1 is listed as a pseudogene. The source material was peripheral blood. This clonotype originated in a woman aged 60-75 years with acute or convalescent COVID-19. CDR3 loop: CASSPLGEGCSYEQYF. Written as DNA, the CDR3 is TGTGCCAGCAGCCCCTTAGGGGAGGGTTGCTCCTACGAGCAGTACTTC.